The 2 T cell receptor beta chains in this list originate from one sample, sequenced in a study of Ad26.COV2.S vaccination and SARS-CoV-2 variants. Repertoires were generated with immunoSEQ multiplex PCR, while TCRdb's copy carries only in-frame clones and drops some. The table has some 300,000 clones, around 84% seen once. The treatment here: around 19 received Ad26.COV2.S at low or high dose, single or two shots; 5 received placebo; per-sample allocation not given. Sampling occurred on day 63 after the first vaccine or placebo injection. Material: peripheral blood, obtained in a trial of Ad26.COV2.S vaccine versus placebo. The receptors stem from a person aged 18-65 years who received the Ad26.COV2.S COVID-19 vaccine or a placebo.

This chain links TRBV24-1 with TRBJ1-2; D is uncertain. V gave up 4 bases and J gave up 8 bases, with 13 bases separating them. The CDR3 runs to 13 residues. CDR1 and CDR2 from the germline V gene are KGHDR and SFDVKD. Here the CDR3 DNA reads TGTGCCACCAGTGACCAGTATTTCGACGGCTACACCTTC. This sequence encodes CATSDQYFDGYTF.

V gene TRBV2 combines with J gene TRBJ1-3, with D tentatively TRBD1 (5 bases). Germline CDR1 and CDR2: SNHLY and FYNNEI. V gave up 3 bases and J gave up 1 base, with 13 bases separating them. The CDR3 has 16 amino acids. The CDR3 is CASSEGMWGSGNTIYF. In DNA, the CDR3 is TGTGCCAGCAGTGAGGGAATGTGGGGGTCTGGAAACACCATATATTTT.